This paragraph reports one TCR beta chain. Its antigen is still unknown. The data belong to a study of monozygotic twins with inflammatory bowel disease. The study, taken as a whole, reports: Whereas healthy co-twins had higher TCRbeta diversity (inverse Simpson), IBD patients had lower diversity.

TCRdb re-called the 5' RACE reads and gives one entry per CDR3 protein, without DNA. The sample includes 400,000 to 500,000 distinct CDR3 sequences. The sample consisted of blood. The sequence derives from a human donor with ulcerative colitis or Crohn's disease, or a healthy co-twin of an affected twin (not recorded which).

CDR3 sequence: CSARPGTNSPLHF. The chain links TRBV20-1 to TRBJ1-6; the TCRdb D gene call, TRBD1, has no DNA to confirm it. The germline V gene encodes CDR1 DFQATT and CDR2 SNEGSKA (reference sequence). This CDR3 spans 13 amino acids.